The table lists the clone carrying this T cell receptor (beta chain) with a few counts. Patients showing uncontrolled infection, other autoimmune disease, pregnancy or lactation were ineligible. Amplification targeted TCR beta CDR3 regions from RNA transcripts. Primed by the HTBI set, a first-round RT-PCR was run on the TCR CDR3. TCRdb re-analysed the multiplex PCR reads in MiXCR, keeping a single row per CDR3 protein. The sample lists 250,000 to 300,000 distinct CDR3 sequences; roughly 15% were seen once. This entry comes from a study of T cells in Graves' hyperthyroidism and ophthalmopathy. CDR1 is ENHRY, CDR2 SYGVKD, per germline. Trimming stripped 6 bases from V and 0 bases from J, with 11 bases between. The CDR3 has 14 amino acids.

The chain combines TRBV10-3 with TRBJ2-5; D gene unclear. Sequencing used blood. This receptor was taken from a woman aged 40 to 49 with Graves' hyperthyroidism. The CDR3 spells CAISLDGHQETQYF. In DNA form, the CDR3 reads TGTGCCATCAGCTTAGACGGACACCAAGAGACCCAGTACTTC.